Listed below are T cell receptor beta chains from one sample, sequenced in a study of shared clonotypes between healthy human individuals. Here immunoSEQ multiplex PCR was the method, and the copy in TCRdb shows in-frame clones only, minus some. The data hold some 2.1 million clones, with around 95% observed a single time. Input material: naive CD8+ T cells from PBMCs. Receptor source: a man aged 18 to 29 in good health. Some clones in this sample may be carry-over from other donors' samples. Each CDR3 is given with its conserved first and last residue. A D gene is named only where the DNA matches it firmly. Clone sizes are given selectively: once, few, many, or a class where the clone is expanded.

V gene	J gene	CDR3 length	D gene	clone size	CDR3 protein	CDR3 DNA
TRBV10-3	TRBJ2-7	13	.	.	CAISPGTVIEQYF	TGTGCCATCAGTCCGGGGACGGTCATCGAGCAGTACTTC
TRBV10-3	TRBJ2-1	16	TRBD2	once	CAISESLAGALNEQFF	TGTGCCATCAGTGAGTCACTAGCGGGAGCGCTGAATGAGCAGTTCTTC
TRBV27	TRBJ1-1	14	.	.	CASSLSRVGTEAFF	TGTGCCAGCAGTTTATCAAGGGTCGGCACTGAAGCTTTCTTT
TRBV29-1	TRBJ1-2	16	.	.	CSVVVINSRSMGGYTF	TGCAGCGTTGTAGTGATCAATTCAAGGAGTATGGGCGGCTACACCTTC
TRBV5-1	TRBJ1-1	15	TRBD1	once	CASSRKDRGGTEAFF	TGCGCCAGCAGCCGGAAGGACAGGGGAGGCACTGAAGCTTTCTTT
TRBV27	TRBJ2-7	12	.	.	CASSLNPGEQYF	TGTGCCAGCAGTTTAAATCCCGGCGAGCAGTACTTC
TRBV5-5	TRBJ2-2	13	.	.	CASRIGMAGELFF	TGTGCCAGCAGAATTGGGATGGCCGGGGAGCTGTTTTTT
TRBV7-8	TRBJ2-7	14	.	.	CASSLIGRAYEQYF	TGTGCCAGCAGCTTAATTGGTAGGGCCTACGAGCAGTACTTC
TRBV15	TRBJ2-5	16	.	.	CATSRDKTVFGLTQYF	TGTGCCACCAGCAGAGACAAGACCGTCTTTGGGCTGACCCAGTACTTC
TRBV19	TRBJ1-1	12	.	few	CASSIGSTEAFF	TGTGCCAGTAGTATCGGTTCCACTGAAGCTTTCTTT
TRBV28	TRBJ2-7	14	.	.	CASSFRAPSIEQYF	TGTGCCAGCAGTTTTCGGGCCCCAAGTATCGAGCAGTACTTC
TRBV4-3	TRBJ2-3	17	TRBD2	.	CASSLNPGLDVSDTQYF	TGCGCCAGCAGCCTCAATCCGGGACTAGACGTTTCAGATACGCAGTATTTT
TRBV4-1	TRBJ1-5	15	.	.	CASSQVGYSNQPQHF	TGCGCCAGCAGCCAAGTGGGTTATAGCAATCAGCCCCAGCATTTT
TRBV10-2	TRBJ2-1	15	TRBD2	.	CATSLSSGTYNEQFF	TGCGCCACGTCCCTTAGTAGCGGGACCTACAATGAGCAGTTCTTC
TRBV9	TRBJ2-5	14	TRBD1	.	CASSDWDRVETQYF	TGTGCCAGCAGCGACTGGGACAGGGTGGAGACCCAGTACTTC
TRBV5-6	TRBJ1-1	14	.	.	CASSLIPVNTEAFF	TGTGCCAGCAGCTTGATTCCGGTGAACACTGAAGCTTTCTTT
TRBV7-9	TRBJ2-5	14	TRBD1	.	CASSLKGAGETQYF	TGTGCCAGCAGCTTAAAGGGGGCCGGAGAGACCCAGTACTTC
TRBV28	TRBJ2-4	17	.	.	CASSADVAKADGNIQYF	TGTGCCAGCAGTGCAGACGTAGCTAAAGCGGACGGAAACATTCAGTACTTC
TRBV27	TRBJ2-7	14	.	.	CASSFGVGSYEQYF	TGTGCCAGCAGTTTTGGGGTTGGATCCTACGAGCAGTACTTC
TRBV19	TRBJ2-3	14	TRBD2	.	CASSIGLAGDTQYF	TGTGCCAGTAGTATCGGACTAGCAGGAGATACGCAGTATTTT
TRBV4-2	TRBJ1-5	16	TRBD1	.	CASSRKTGGSNQPQHF	TGTGCCAGCAGCCGAAAGACAGGGGGAAGCAATCAGCCCCAGCATTTT
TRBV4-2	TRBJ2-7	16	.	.	CASSTVSGGAPYEQYF	TGTGCCAGCAGCACGGTCTCGGGCGGGGCCCCCTACGAGCAGTACTTC
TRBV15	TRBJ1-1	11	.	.	CATSLNTEAFF	TGTGCCACCAGCCTGAACACTGAAGCTTTCTTT
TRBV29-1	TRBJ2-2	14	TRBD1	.	CSVEPGGRTGELFF	TGCAGCGTTGAACCAGGGGGCCGCACCGGGGAGCTGTTTTTT
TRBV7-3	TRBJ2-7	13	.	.	CASSLSKTYEQYF	TGTGCCAGCAGCTTATCGAAAACTTACGAGCAGTACTTC
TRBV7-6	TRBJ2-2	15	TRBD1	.	CASSPTGGAAGELFF	TGTGCCAGCAGCCCGACAGGGGGCGCCGCCGGGGAGCTGTTTTTT
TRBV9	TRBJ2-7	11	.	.	CASGRDYEQYF	TGTGCCTCGGGGAGAGACTACGAGCAGTACTTC
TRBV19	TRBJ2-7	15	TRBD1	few	CASQWGTGPYYEQYF	TGTGCCAGCCAATGGGGGACAGGGCCCTACTACGAGCAGTACTTC
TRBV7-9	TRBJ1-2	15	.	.	CASSSPRTFNYGYTF	TGTGCCAGCAGCTCCCCCCGGACCTTTAACTATGGCTACACCTTC
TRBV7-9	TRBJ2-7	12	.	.	CASSFGAGEQYF	.
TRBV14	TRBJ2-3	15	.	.	CASSQVGQGIDTQYF	TGTGCCAGCAGCCAAGTTGGGCAGGGGATAGATACGCAGTATTTT
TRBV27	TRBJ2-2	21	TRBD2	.	CASSLSASRLAGGFQAGELFF	TGTGCCAGCAGTTTATCGGCATCAAGACTAGCGGGAGGGTTTCAGGCCGGGGAGCTGTTTTTT
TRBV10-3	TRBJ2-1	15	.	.	CATSSGPSSYNEQFF	TGTGCCACAAGCAGCGGGCCGAGCTCCTACAATGAGCAGTTCTTC